This T cell receptor beta chain was found in a study of shared clonotypes between healthy human individuals. For the study at large: Used for every donor were three CD4 naive, three CD4 memory, two CD8 naive and one CD8 memory plate. Study findings and constraints: Memory subsets generally showed smaller estimated richness than naive subsets did.

V trimming: 4 bases; J trimming: 8 bases; junction bases outside the gene matches: 8. This CDR3 spans 15 amino acids. In germline, CDR1 is MNHEY, CDR2 SMNVEV (reference sequence). Clones were sequenced by immunoSEQ multiplex PCR, and TCRdb holds only the in-frame ones, with some missing. The sample yields about 2.3 million clones, 85% to 95% seen once. On this clone: Antigen specificity is unknown.

The TCR comes from a young man in good health. Some clones in this sample may be carry-over from other donors' samples. Material for sequencing was naive CD4+ T cells from PBMCs. Regarding subset: CD45RA+ positively selected. The chain joins TRBV27 to TRBJ2-1; TRBD2 agrees at 10 bases. CDR3 protein: CASSSLLAGVDEQFF. The DNA for the CDR3 is TGTGCCAGCAGTTCGTTGCTAGCGGGAGTGGATGAGCAGTTCTTC.